This note documents a single T cell receptor (beta chain) sequence. Antigen unknown. Germline V CDR1 and CDR2: WNHNN, SYGVQD (reference sequence). CDR3 length: 13 amino acids. The ends were cut back, 3 bases at V and 7 bases at J, with 10 bases in the middle. Researchers isolated at least 6 million PBMCs per sample. The use of a sample-barcoded 5' primer and a J-beta primer mix characterized a second PCR of roughly 7 to 12 cycles. No fewer than 2.5 million CDR3-containing paired-end reads came from each sample. TCRdb reprocessed the 5' RACE reads with MiXCR, giving one entry per CDR3 protein. The sample includes around 1.5 million distinct CDR3 sequences, roughly 59% of them seen just once. This record belongs to a study of blood T cells in healthy people across ages. General observations from the study: A roughly linear fall in TCR beta diversity per million T cells was seen with increasing age. Among long-lived donors, naive CD4+ cells were more numerous and diversity higher than in aged donors.

This chain joins TRBV10-1 and TRBJ2-1; tentative D call: TRBD2 (6 bases). The origin of this receptor is a man younger than 35 in good health. Sample: blood. CDR3 protein: CASSELADNEQFF. CDR3 DNA sequence: TGCGCCAGCAGTGAACTAGCAGATAATGAGCAGTTCTTC.